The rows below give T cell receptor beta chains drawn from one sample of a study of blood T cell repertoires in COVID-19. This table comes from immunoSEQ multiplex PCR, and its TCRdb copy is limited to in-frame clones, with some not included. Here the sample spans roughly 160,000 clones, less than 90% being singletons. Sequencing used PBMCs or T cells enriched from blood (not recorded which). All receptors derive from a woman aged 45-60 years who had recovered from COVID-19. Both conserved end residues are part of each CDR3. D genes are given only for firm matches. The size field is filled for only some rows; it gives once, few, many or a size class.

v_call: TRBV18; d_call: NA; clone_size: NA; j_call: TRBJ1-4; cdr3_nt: TGTGCCAGCTCACCCGGGGAAAAACTGTTTTTT; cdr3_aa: CASSPGEKLFF
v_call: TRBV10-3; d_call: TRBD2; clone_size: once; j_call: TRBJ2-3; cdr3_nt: TGTGCCATCAGTGCGGGGGGGCAGCCCCGGGCGCCCCGCACAGATACGCAGTATTTT; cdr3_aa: CAISAGGQPRAPRTDTQYF
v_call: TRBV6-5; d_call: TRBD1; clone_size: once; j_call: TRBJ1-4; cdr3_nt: TGTGCCAGCAGGACAGGGGTAACTAATGAAAAACTGTTTTTT; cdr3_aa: CASRTGVTNEKLFF
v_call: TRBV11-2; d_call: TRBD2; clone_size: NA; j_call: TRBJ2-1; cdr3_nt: TGTGCCAGCAGCTTAGTGGCCGGACCAGCGGGGATCTACAATGAGCAGTTCTTC; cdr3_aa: CASSLVAGPAGIYNEQFF
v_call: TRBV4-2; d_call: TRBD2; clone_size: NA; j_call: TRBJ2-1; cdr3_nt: TGTGCCAGCAGCCAAGGGCTCGCGGGAGGAGACAATGAGCAGTTCTTC; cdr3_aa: CASSQGLAGGDNEQFF
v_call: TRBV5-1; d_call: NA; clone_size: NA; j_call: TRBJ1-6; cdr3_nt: TGCGCCAGCAGCTTGGGACAGAATTCACCCCTCCACTTT; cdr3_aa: CASSLGQNSPLHF
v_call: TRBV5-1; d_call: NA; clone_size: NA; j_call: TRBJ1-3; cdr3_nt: TGCGCCAGCAGCTTGGATGGCAGGGCCGGAAACACCATATATTTT; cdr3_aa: CASSLDGRAGNTIYF
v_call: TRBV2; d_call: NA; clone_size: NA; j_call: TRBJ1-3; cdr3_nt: TGTGCCACCAGTCCGTGGCCGAACTCTGGAAACACCATATATTTT; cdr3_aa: CATSPWPNSGNTIYF
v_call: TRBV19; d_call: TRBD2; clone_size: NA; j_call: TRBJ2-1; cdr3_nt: TGTGCCAGTAGCCCACGGGGAGGGTCACTACTCGGCAATGAGCAGTTCTTC; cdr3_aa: CASSPRGGSLLGNEQFF
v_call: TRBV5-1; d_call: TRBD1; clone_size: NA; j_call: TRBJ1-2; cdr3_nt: TGCGCCAGCAGCGCCGGGACAGGGGGTCCTAACTATGGCTACACCTTC; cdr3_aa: CASSAGTGGPNYGYTF
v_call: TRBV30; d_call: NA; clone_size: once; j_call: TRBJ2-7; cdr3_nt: TGTGCCTGGAGTGTCCCCCTGCGGGGAATATACGAGCAGTACTTC; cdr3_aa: CAWSVPLRGIYEQYF
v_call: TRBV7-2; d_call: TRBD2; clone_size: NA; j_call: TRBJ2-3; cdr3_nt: TGTGCCAGCAGCTCCGGACTAGCGGGAGTGTGGGCAGATACGCAGTATTTT; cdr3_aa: CASSSGLAGVWADTQYF
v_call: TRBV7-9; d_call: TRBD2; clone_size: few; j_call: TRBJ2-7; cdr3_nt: TGTGCCAGCAACACACTAGCGGGAGTTTATAACTTC; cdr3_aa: CASNTLAGVYNF
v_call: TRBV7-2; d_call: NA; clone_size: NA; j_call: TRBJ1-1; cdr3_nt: TGTGCCAGCAGCTTTGGCAGGTTGAACACTGAAGCTTTCTTT; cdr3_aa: CASSFGRLNTEAFF
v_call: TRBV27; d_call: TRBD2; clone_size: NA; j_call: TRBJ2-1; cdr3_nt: TGTGCCAGCAGTCTCGGGACTAGCAGCTACAATGAGCAGTTCTTC; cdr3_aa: CASSLGTSSYNEQFF
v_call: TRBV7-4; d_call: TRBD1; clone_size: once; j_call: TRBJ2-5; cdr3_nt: TGTGCCAGCAGCCCCGCAGGGGGCCAAGAGACCCAGTACTTC; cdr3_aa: CASSPAGGQETQYF
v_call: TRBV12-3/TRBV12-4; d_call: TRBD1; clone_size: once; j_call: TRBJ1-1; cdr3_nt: TGTGCCAGCAGTTCGGACAGGGCAGAAGCTTTCTTT; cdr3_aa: CASSSDRAEAFF
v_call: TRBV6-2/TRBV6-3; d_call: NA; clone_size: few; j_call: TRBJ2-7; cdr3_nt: TGTGCCAGCAGTTATTTTAGTTACGAGCAGTACTTC; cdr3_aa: CASSYFSYEQYF
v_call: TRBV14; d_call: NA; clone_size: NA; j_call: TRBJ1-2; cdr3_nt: TGTGCCAGCAGCCAAGATCTGGCAGGGGATGGCTACACCTTC; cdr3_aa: CASSQDLAGDGYTF
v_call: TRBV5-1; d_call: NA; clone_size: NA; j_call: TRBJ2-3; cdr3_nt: TGCGCCAGCAGCTTGGCCCCTAGACTCAGCACAGATACGCAGTATTTT; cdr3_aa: CASSLAPRLSTDTQYF
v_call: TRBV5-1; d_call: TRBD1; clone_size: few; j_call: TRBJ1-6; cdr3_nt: TGCGCCAGCAGCTTGGTCAGACTGACAGGGGGAGAAGGTTCACCCCTCCACTTT; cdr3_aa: CASSLVRLTGGEGSPLHF
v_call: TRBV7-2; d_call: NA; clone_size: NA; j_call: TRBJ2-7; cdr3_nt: TGTGCCAGCAGCTTAGCGGACTGGTACGAGCAGTACTTC; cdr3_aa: CASSLADWYEQYF
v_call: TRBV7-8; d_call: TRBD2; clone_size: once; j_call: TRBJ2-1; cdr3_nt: TGTGCCAGCAGCTCCCTTAGCGGGAGTAGTATTGATGAGCAGTTCTTC; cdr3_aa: CASSSLSGSSIDEQFF
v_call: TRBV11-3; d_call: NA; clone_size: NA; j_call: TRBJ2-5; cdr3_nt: TGTGCCAGCAGCTTAGACGGAGGGGACCCCCAAATGGGCATGTACCAAGAGACCCAGTACTTC; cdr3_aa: CASSLDGGDPQMGMYQETQYF
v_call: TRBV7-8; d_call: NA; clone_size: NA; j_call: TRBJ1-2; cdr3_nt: TGTGCCAGCAGTTCCGGCACCAGGGTTGGAGGCTACACCTTC; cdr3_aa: CASSSGTRVGGYTF
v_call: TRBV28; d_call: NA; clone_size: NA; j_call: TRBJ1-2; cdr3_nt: TGTGCCAGCAGTTCCCCGGGACTCTATGGCTACACCTTC; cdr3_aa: CASSSPGLYGYTF
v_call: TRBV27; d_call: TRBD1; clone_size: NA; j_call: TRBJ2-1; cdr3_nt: TGTGCCAGCAGTCCATACAGGGGTTACCGCAATGAGCAGTTCTTC; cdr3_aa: CASSPYRGYRNEQFF
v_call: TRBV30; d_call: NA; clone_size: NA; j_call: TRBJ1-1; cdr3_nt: TGTGCCTGGAGCCTAAACCAGGGAAGTAAAAAAGCTTTCTTT; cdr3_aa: CAWSLNQGSKKAFF
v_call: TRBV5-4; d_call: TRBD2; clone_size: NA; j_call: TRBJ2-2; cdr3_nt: TGTGCCAGCAGCCCAATAGCGGGAGGGCCGGTCGGGGAGCTGTTTTTT; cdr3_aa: CASSPIAGGPVGELFF
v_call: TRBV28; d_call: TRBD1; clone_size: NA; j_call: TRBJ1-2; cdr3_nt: TGTGCCAGCAGCGCTCAACAGGGGCGGTACACCTTC; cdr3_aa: CASSAQQGRYTF
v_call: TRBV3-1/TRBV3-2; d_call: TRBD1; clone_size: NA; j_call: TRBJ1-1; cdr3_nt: TGTGCCAGCAGCCAATTCCGGACAGGTAAGAATGAAGCTTTCTTT; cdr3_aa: CASSQFRTGKNEAFF
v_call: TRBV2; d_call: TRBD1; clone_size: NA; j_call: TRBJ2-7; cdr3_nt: TGTGCCAGCAGGACCCAGGGGGTCGAGCAGTACTTC; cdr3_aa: CASRTQGVEQYF
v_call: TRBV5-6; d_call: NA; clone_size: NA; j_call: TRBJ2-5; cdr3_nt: TGTGCCAGCAGCCTCGAGACAGGTTCGGAGACCCAGTACTTC; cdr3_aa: CASSLETGSETQYF
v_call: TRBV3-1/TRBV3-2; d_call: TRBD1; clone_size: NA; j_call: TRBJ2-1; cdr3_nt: TGTGCCAGCAGAGGGACAGTTTCCTACAATGAGCAGTTCTTC; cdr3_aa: CASRGTVSYNEQFF
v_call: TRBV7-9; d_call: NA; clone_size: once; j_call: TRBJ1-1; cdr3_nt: TGTGCCAGCAGCCCCGCCGGGACAAACACTGAAGCTTTCTTT; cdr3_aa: CASSPAGTNTEAFF
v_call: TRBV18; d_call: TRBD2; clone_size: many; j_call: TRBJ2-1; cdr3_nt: TGTGCCAGCTCACCACCTTCGCGGGAGGGCCGGGGCAATGAGCAGTTCTTC; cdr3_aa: CASSPPSREGRGNEQFF
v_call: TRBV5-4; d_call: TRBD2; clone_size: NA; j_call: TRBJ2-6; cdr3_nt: TGTGCCAGCAGCTTGGACGGCCGGGGGGCTGGGGCCAACGTCCTGACTTTC; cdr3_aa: CASSLDGRGAGANVLTF
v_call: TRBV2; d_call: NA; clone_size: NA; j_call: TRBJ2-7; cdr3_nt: TGTGCCAGCAGTGAAAGACAAAGAGAGCAGTACTTC; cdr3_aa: CASSERQREQYF
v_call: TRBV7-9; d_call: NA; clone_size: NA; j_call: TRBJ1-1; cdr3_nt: TGTGCCAGCAGCTTAAGCGGGGGGCCCGTTGAAGCTTTCTTT; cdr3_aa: CASSLSGGPVEAFF
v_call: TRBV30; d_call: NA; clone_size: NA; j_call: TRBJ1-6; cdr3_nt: TGTGCCTGGAGTGTATTGGGGAGCTCCTATAATTCACCCCTCCACTTT; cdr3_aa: CAWSVLGSSYNSPLHF
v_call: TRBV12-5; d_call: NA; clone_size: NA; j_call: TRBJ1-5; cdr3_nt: TGTGCTAGCCGGGGTGGAAGCAATCAGCCCCAGCATTTT; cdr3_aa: CASRGGSNQPQHF
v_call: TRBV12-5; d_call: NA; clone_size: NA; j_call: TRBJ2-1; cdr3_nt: TGTGCTAGTGGTTTACAGGTGTACAATGAGCAGTTCTTC; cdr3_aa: CASGLQVYNEQFF
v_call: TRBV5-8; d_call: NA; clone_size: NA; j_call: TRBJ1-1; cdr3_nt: TGTGCCAGCAGCTTGGGTCTTAATCTGGGCTACAACACTGAAGCTTTCTTT; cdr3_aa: CASSLGLNLGYNTEAFF
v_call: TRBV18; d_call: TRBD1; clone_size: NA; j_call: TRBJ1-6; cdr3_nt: TGTGCCAGCTCACCACAGCCGGGACAGAATTCACCCCTCCACTTT; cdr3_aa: CASSPQPGQNSPLHF
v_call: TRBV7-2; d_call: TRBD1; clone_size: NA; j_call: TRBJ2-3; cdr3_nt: TGTGCCAGCAGAACCGGGACAGGGGGGGATACGCAGTATTTT; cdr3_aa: CASRTGTGGDTQYF
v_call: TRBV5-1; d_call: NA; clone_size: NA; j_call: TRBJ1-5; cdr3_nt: TGCGCCAGCAGCTCGGGGTTTAATCAGCCCCAGCATTTT; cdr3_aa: CASSSGFNQPQHF
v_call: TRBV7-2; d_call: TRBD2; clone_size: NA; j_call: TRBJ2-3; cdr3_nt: TGTGCCAGCAGCCTTCAGCGGGGGACTGAGGATACGCAGTATTTT; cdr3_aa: CASSLQRGTEDTQYF
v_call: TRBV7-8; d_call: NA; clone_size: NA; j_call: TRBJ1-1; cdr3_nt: TGTGCCAGCAGCTCCAGGGCCACTGAAGCTTTCTTT; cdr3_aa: CASSSRATEAFF
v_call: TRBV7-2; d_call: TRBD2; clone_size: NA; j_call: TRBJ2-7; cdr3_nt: TGTGCCAGCAGCCCTCGGACTAGCGGGAGCCACGAGCAGTACTTC; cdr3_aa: CASSPRTSGSHEQYF
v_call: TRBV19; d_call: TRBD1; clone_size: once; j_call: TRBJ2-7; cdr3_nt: TGTGCCAGTAGTATTGACAGGGAAGGCGAGCAGTACTTC; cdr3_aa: CASSIDREGEQYF
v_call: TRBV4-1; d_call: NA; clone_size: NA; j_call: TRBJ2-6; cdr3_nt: TGCGCCAGCAGCCAAGTACAGCAAGGATCTGGGGCCAACGTCCTGACTTTC; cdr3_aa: CASSQVQQGSGANVLTF
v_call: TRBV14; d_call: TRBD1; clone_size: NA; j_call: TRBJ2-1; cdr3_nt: TGTGCCAGCAGCCAAGATACGTCGGACAGGGGATATTGGGGTGAGAATGAGCAGTTCTTC; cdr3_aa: CASSQDTSDRGYWGENEQFF
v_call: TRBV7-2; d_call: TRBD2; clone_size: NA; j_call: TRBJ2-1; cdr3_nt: TGTGCCAGCAGCTTGCGGGAGGGCAGAAATGAGCAGTTCTTC; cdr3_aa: CASSLREGRNEQFF